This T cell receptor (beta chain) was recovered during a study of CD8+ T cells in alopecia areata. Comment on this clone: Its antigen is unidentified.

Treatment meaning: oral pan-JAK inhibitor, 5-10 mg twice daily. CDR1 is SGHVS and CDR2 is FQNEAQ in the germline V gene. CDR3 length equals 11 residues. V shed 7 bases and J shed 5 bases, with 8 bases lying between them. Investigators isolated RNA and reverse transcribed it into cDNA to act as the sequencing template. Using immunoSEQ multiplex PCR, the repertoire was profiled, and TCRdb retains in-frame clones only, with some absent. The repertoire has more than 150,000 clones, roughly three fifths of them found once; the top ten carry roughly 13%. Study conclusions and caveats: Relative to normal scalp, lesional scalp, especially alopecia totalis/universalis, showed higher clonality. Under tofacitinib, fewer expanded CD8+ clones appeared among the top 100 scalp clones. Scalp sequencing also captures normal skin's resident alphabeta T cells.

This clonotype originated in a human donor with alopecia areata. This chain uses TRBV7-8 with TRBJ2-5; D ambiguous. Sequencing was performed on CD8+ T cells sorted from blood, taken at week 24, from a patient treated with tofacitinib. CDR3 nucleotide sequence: TGTGCCAGCAACCAAGGGGAGACCCAGTACTTC. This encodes CASNQGETQYF.